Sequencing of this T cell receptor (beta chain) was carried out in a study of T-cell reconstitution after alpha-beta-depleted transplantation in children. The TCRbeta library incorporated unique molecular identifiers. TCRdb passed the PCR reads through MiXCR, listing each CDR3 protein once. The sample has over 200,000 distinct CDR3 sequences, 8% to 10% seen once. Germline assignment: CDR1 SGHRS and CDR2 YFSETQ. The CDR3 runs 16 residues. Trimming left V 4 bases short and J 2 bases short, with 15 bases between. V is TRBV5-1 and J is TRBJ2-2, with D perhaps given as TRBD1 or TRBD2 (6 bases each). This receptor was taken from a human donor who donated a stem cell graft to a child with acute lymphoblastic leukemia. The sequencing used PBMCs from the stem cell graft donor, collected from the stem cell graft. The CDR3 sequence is CASSTTGAGNTGELFF. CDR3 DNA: TGCGCCAGCAGCACTACGGGGGCAGGAAACACCGGGGAGCTGTTTTTT.